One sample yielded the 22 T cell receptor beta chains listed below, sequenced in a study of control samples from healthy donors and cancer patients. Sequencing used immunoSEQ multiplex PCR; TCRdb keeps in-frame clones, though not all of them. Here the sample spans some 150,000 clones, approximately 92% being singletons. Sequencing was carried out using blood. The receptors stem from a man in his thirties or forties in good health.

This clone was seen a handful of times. CDR3 sequence (DNA): TGTGCCAGCAGCTTAGGGGGGATTTACGATGGCTACACCTTC. This translates into CASSLGGIYDGYTF. The chain has TRBV7-9 and TRBJ1-2; a weak D match, TRBD1 (5 bases). V lost 1 base and J 6 bases, leaving 12 bases between the germline ends. The V gene's germline CDR1 is SEHNR and CDR2 FQNEAQ (reference sequence). This CDR3 comprises 14 residues.

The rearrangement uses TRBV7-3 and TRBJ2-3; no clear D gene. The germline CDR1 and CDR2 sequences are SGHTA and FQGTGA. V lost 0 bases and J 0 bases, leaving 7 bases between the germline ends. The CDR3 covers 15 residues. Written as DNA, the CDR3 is TGTGCCAGCAGCTTAACGAGTGGTAGCACAGATACGCAGTATTTT. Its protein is CASSLTSGSTDTQYF.

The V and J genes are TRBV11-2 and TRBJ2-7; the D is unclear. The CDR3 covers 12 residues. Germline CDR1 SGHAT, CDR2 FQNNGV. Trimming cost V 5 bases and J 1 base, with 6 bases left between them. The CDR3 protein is CASSHTSYEQYF. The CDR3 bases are TGTGCCAGCAGCCATACATCCTACGAGCAGTACTTC. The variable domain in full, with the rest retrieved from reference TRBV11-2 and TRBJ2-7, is EAGVAQSPRYKIIEKRQSVAFWCNPISGHATLYWYQQILGQGPKLLIQFQNNGVVDDSQLPKDRFSAERLKGVDSTLKIQPAKLEDSAVYLCASSHTSYEQYFGPGTRLTVT.

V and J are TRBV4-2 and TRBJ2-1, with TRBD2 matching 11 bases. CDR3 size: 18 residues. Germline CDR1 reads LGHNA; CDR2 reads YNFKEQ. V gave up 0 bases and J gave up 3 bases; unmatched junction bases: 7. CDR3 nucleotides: TGTGCCAGCAGCCAAGAAGGGCTAGCGGGGGGATTCTACAATGAGCAGTTCTTC. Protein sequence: CASSQEGLAGGFYNEQFF.

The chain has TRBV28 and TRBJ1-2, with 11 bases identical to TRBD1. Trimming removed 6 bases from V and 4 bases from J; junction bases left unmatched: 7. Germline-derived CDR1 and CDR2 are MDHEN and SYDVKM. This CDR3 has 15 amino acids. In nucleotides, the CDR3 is TGTGCCAGCAGACGGACAGGGGGCGATCTCTATGGCTACACCTTC. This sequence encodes CASRRTGGDLYGYTF.

The CDR3 nucleotides are TGTGCCAGCAGCTTAGTTGAAGCTTTCTTT. This gives the protein CASSLVEAFF. This chain connects TRBV7-9 to TRBJ1-1; D is ambiguous. The germline CDR1 and CDR2 sequences are SEHNR and FQNEAQ (reference sequence). Trimming took 1 base from V and 7 from J, leaving 1 base between them. The CDR3 extends over 10 amino acids.

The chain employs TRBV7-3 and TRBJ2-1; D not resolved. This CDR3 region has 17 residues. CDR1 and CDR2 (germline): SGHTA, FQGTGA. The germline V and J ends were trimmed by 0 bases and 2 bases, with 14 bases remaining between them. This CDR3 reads CASSLTYGRETYNEQFF. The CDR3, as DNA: TGTGCCAGCAGCTTAACATACGGTAGGGAAACCTACAATGAGCAGTTCTTC.

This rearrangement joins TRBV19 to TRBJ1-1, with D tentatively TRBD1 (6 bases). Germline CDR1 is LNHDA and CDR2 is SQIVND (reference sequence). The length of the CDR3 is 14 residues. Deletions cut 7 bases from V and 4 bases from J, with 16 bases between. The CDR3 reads CASTKQGGGTEAFF. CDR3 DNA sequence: TGTGCCAGTACTAAACAGGGAGGCGGCACTGAAGCTTTCTTT.

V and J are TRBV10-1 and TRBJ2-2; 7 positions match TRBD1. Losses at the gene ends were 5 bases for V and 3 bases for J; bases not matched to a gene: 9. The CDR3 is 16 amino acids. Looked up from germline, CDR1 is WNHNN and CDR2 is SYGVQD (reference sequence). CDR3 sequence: CASSSTGFVDTGELFF. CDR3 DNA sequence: TGCGCCAGCAGTTCGACAGGGTTTGTGGACACCGGGGAGCTGTTTTTT.

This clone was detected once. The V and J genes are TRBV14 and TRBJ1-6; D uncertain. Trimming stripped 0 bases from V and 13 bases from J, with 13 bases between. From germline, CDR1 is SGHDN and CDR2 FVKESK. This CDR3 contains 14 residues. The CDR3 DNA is TGTGCCAGCAGCCAAGATGGTCGACCCACGCCCCTCCACTTT. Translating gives CASSQDGRPTPLHF.

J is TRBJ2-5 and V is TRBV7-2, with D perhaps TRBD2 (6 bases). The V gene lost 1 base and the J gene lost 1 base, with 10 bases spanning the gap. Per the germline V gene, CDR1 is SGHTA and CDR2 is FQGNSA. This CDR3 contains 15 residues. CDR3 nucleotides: TGTGCCAGCAGCTTAGGACGGGGGACCCAAGAGACCCAGTACTTC. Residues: CASSLGRGTQETQYF.

CDR3 DNA sequence: TGCGCCAGCAGCACAGGACTGTACAATGAGCAGTTCTTC. This gives the protein CASSTGLYNEQFF. This chain uses TRBV5-1 with TRBJ2-1; perhaps D is TRBD1 or TRBD2 (5 bases each). The V end was cut by 4 bases, the J end by 4 bases, with 9 bases between. This CDR3 spans 13 amino acids. Germline V gene sequence: CDR1 SGHRS, CDR2 YFSETQ.

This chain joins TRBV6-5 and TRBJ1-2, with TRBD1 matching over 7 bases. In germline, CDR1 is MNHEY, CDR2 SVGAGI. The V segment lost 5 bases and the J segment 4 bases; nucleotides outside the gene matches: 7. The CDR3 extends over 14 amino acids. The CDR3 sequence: CASSPGTVLYGYTF. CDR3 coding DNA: TGTGCCAGCAGTCCGGGGACAGTCCTCTATGGCTACACCTTC.

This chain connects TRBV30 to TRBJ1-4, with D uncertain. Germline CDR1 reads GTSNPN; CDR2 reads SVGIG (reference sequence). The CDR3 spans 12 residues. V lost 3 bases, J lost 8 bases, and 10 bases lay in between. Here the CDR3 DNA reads TGTGCCTGGAGATTGGAGCAAGAAAAACTGTTTTTT. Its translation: CAWRLEQEKLFF.

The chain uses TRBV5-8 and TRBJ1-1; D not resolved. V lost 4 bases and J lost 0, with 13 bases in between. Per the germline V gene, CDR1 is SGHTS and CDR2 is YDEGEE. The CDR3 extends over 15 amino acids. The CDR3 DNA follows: TGTGCCAGCAGCATCGGACGGAAAATGAACACTGAAGCTTTCTTT. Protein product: CASSIGRKMNTEAFF.

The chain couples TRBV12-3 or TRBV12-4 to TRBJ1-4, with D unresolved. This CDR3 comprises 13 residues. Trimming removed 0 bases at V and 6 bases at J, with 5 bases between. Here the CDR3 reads CASSLAGYEKLFF. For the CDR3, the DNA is TGTGCCAGCAGTTTAGCGGGATATGAAAAACTGTTTTTT.

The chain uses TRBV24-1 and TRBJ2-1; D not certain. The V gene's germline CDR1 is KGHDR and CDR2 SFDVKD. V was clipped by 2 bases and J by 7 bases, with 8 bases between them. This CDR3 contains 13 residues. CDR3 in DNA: TGTGCCACCAGTGATTATCAAGGGAATGAGCAGTTCTTC. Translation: CATSDYQGNEQFF.

This CDR3 reads CASAPGVNTEAFF. The CDR3 region has the DNA TGTGCCAGCGCCCCAGGGGTGAACACTGAAGCTTTCTTT. The J gene is TRBJ1-1, the V gene TRBV28; D perhaps matches TRBD1 (6 bases). There are 13 residues in the CDR3. Per germline, CDR1 MDHEN and CDR2 SYDVKM. The V end was cut by 8 bases, the J end by 0 bases, with 10 bases between.

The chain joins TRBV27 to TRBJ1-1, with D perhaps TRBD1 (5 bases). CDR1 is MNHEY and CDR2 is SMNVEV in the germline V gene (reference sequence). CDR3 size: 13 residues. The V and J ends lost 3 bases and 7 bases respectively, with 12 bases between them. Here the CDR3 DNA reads TGTGCCAGCAGTTTGACGGTTCAGGGTGAAGCTTTCTTT. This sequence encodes CASSLTVQGEAFF.

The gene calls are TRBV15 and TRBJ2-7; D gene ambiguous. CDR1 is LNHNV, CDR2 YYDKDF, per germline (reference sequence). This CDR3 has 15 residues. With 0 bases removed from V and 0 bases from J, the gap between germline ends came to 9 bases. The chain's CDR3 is CATSRERQASYEQYF. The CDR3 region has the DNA TGTGCCACCAGCAGAGAACGCCAGGCCTCCTACGAGCAGTACTTC.

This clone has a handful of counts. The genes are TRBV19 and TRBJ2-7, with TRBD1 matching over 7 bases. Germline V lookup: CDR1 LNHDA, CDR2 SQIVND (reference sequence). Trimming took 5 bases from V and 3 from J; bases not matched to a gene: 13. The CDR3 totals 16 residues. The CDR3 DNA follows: TGTGCCAGTAGTCCGGGACAGCTGAATAACTTCTACGAGCAGTACTTC. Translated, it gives CASSPGQLNNFYEQYF.

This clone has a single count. CDR3: CASSLVTPGANVLTF. In DNA form, the CDR3 reads TGTGCCAGCAGTTTAGTGACCCCTGGGGCCAACGTCCTGACTTTC. This chain joins TRBV27 and TRBJ2-6, with D uncertain. The CDR3 is 15 amino acids. Germline lookup yields CDR1 MNHEY and CDR2 SMNVEV (reference sequence). The ends were cut back, 2 bases at V and 2 bases at J, with 7 bases in the middle.